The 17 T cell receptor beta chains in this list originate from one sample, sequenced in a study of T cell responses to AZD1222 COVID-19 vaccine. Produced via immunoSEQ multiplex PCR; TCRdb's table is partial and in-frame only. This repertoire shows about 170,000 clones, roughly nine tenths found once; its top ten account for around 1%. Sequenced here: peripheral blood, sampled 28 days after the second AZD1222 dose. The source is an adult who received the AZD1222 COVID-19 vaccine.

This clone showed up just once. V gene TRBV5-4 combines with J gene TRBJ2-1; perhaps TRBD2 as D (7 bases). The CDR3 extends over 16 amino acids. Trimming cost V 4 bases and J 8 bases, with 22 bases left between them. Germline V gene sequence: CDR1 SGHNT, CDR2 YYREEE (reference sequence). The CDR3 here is CASSHRGAGSPDEQFF. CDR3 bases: TGTGCCAGCAGCCACCGGGGGGCGGGGAGCCCGGATGAGCAGTTCTTC. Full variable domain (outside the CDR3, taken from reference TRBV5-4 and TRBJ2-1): ETGVTQSPTHLIKTRGQQVTLRCSSQSGHNTVSWYQQALGQGPQFIFQYYREEENGRGNFPPRFSGLQFPNYSSELNVNALELDDSALYLCASSHRGAGSPDEQFFGPGTRLTVL.

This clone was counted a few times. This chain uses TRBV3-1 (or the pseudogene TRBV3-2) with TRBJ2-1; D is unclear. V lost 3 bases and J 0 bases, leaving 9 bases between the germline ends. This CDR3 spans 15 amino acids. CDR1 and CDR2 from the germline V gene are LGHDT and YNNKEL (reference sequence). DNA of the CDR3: TGTGCCAGCAGCCAGGGAATCAGCTCCTACAATGAGCAGTTCTTC. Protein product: CASSQGISSYNEQFF.

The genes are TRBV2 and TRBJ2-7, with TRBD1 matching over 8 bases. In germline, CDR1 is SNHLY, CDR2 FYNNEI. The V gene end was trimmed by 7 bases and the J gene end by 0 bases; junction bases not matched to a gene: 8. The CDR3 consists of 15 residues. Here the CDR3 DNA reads TGTGCCAGCAAAGAAGGGGGACAGGCCTCCTACGAGCAGTACTTC. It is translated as CASKEGGQASYEQYF.

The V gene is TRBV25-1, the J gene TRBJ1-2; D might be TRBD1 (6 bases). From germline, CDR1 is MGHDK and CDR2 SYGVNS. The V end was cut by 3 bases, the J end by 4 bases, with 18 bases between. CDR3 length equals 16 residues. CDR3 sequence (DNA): TGTGCCAGCAGTGAGGGGGACAACGCATATATCTATGGCTACACCTTC. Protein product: CASSEGDNAYIYGYTF.

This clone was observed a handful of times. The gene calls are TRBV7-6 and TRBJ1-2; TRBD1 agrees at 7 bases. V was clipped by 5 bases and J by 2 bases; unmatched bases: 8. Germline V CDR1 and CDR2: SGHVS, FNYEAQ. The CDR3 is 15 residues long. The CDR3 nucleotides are TGTGCCAGCAGCCCCCAGCCGACAGGGAACTATGGCTACACCTTC. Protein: CASSPQPTGNYGYTF.

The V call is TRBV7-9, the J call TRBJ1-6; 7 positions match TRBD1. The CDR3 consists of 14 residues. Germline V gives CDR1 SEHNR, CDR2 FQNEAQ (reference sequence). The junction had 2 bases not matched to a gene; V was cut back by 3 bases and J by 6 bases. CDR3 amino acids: CASSLTGTNSPLHF. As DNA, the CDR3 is TGTGCCAGCAGCTTGACAGGGACTAATTCACCCCTCCACTTT.

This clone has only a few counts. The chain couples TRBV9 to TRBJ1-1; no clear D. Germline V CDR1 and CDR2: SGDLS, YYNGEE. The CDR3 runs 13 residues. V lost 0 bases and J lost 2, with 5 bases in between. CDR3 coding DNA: TGTGCCAGCAGCGTAGCAGCTAACACTGAAGCTTTCTTT. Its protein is CASSVAANTEAFF. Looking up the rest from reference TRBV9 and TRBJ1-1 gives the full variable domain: DSGVTQTPKHLITATGQRVTLRCSPRSGDLSVYWYQQSLDQGLQFLIQYYNGEERAKGNILERFSAQQFPDLHSELNLSSLELGDSALYFCASSVAANTEAFFGQGTRLTVV.

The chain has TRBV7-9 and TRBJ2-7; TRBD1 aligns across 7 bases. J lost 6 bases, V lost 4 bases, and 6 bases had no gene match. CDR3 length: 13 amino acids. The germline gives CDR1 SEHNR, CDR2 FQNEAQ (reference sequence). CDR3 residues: CASSSITGAEQYF. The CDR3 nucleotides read TGTGCCAGCAGCTCCATTACAGGGGCCGAGCAGTACTTC.

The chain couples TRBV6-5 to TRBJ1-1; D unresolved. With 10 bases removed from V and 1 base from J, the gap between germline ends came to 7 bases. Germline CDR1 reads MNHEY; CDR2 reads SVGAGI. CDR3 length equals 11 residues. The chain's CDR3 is CATYRNTEAFF. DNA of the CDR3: TGTGCCACCTACCGGAACACTGAAGCTTTCTTT.

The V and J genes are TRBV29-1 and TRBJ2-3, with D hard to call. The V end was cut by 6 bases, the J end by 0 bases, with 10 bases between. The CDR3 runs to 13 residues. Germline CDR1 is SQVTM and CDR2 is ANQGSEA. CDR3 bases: TGCAGCGTCAGAAGAACTAGCACAGATACGCAGTATTTT. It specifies CSVRRTSTDTQYF.

The CDR3 protein is CASSYDQGVQPQHF. The DNA of the CDR3 is TGCGCCAGCAGCTACGACCAGGGGGTACAGCCCCAGCATTTT. This chain joins TRBV5-1 and TRBJ1-5; 7 nucleotides line up with TRBD1. Germline V CDR1 and CDR2: SGHRS, YFSETQ. V gave up 3 bases and J gave up 7 bases; unmatched junction bases: 7. The CDR3 sequence is 14 residues long.

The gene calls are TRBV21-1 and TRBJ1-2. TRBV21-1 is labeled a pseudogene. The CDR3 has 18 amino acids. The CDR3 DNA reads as TGTGCCAGCAGCATCGGGTACCGCCGTGGCTCCTATAACTATGGCTACACCTTC. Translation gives CASSIGYRRGSYNYGYTF.

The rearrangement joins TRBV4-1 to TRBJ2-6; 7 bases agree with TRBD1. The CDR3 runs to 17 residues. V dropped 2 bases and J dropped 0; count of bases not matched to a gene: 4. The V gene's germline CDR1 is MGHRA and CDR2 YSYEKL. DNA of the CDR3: TGCGCCAGCAGCCAAATACAGGGGACCTCTGGGGCCAACGTCCTGACTTTC. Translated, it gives CASSQIQGTSGANVLTF.

Here the CDR3 DNA reads TGTGCCAGCAGCCAACTGGGGCCCTCGGGGCAGTATTTT. It codes for CASSQLGPSGQYF. The V call is TRBV3-1 (or the pseudogene TRBV3-2), the J call TRBJ2-3; D possibly corresponds to TRBD1 (5 bases). This CDR3 comprises 13 residues. Germline V lookup: CDR1 LGHDT, CDR2 YNNKEL (reference sequence). The germline V and J ends were trimmed by 2 bases and 11 bases, with 14 bases remaining between them.

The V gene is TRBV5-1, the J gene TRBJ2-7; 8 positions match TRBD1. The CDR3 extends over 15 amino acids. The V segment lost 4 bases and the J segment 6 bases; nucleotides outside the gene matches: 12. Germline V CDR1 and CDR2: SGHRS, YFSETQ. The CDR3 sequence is CASSGPGQGAIEQYF. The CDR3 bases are TGCGCCAGCAGCGGTCCGGGGCAGGGGGCCATCGAGCAGTACTTC.

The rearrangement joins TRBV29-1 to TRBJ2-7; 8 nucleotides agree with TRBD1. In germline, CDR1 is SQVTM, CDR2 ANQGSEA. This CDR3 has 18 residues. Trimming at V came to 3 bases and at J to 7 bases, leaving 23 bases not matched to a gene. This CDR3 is CSVDDPGTDRVGLREQYF. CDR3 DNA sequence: TGCAGCGTTGATGACCCCGGGACGGACAGGGTGGGTCTTCGGGAGCAGTACTTC.

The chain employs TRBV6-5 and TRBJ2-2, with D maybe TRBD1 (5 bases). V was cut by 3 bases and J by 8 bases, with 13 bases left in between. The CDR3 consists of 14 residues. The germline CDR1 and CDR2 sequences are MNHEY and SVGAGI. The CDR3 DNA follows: TGTGCCAGCAGTTATTCTAGGGGTGTTGGGGAGCTGTTTTTT. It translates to CASSYSRGVGELFF.